These 14 T cell receptor beta chains originate from one sample sequenced in a study of identical twins. MiXCR, applied by TCRdb to the 5' RACE reads, yields one record per CDR3 protein. The sample holds about 900,000 distinct CDR3 sequences; 10% to 15% are singletons and the top ten take about 1.5%. These data are also associated with another study on yellow fever vaccine responses in identical twins.

The sample was PBMCs. The receptor set was obtained from a woman younger than 35 in good health.

This clonotype has more than one count but fewer than ten. This sequence joins TRBV18 and TRBJ2-2, with D hard to call. With 3 bases removed from V and 6 bases from J, the gap between germline ends came to 23 bases. The CDR3 spans 18 residues. Germline V CDR1 and CDR2: KGHSH, LQKENI. CDR3 nucleotides: TGTGCCAGCTCACCGCCCCTCGGTCTTTTCGATGGCGCCGGGGAGCTGTTTTTT. Amino acids: CASSPPLGLFDGAGELFF.

The V gene is TRBV7-2, the J gene TRBJ2-7; 7 bases align to TRBD1. The CDR3 consists of 15 residues. Germline CDR1 reads SGHTA; CDR2 reads FQGNSA. V was clipped by 1 base and J by 1 base; unmatched bases: 4. As DNA, the CDR3 is TGTGCCAGCAGCTTAGTGGGACAGAATTCCTACGAGCAGTACTTC. Translating it yields CASSLVGQNSYEQYF. The complete variable domain, with remaining parts taken from reference TRBV7-2 and TRBJ2-7, reads GAGVSQSPSNKVTEKGKDVELRCDPISGHTALYWYRQSLGQGLEFLIYFQGNSAPDKSGLPSDRFSAERTGGSVSTLTIQRTQQEDSAVYLCASSLVGQNSYEQYFGPGTRLTVT.

This chain uses TRBV6-2 or TRBV6-3 with TRBJ2-7; TRBD2 aligns across 11 bases. Germline V lookup: CDR1 MNHEY, CDR2 SVGEGT. The CDR3 totals 17 residues. The trim removed 4 bases at V and 2 bases at J, leaving 10 bases unmatched. The DNA for the CDR3 is TGTGCCAGCAGTTCCCTTTTACTAGCGGGGGTTGCCTACGAGCAGTACGTC. It codes for CASSSLLLAGVAYEQYV.

Many counts were recorded for this clonotype. The gene calls are TRBV4-2 and TRBJ2-5; the match to TRBD2 covers 8 bases. The CDR3 sequence is 16 residues long. The J segment lost 0 bases and the V segment lost 7 bases, leaving 10 bases of the junction unmatched. The germline V gene encodes CDR1 LGHNA and CDR2 YNFKEQ. The CDR3 sequence is CASTKVGAGDQETQYF. The CDR3 DNA is TGTGCCAGCACAAAAGTGGGAGCGGGGGACCAAGAGACCCAGTACTTC.

This clonotype occurred many times. The CDR3 DNA follows: TGTGCCATCAGTTACCTAGCGGGGAATTACAATGAGCAGTTCTTC. It codes for CAISYLAGNYNEQFF. V is TRBV10-3 and J is TRBJ2-1, with 9 bases identical to TRBD2. Unmatched junction bases numbered 6, after V lost 5 bases and J lost 4 bases. The CDR3 loop spans 15 amino acids. Germline CDR1 and CDR2: ENHRY and SYGVKD.

The chain joins TRBV28 to TRBJ2-7, with 8 bases matching TRBD1. This CDR3 is 16 amino acids long. Germline CDR1 and CDR2: MDHEN and SYDVKM. The V segment lost 1 base and the J segment 11 bases; nucleotides outside the gene matches: 16. This chain's CDR3 is CASSLSPEPVQGAEYV. As DNA, the CDR3 is TGTGCCAGCAGTTTATCCCCCGAGCCGGTGCAGGGGGCAGAGTACGTC.

The J gene is TRBJ1-4, the V gene TRBV20-1; 7 positions agree with TRBD1. The V and J ends lost 6 bases and 7 bases, in that order; junction bases with no gene match: 17. The CDR3 has 16 residues. Germline V gives CDR1 DFQATT, CDR2 SNEGSKA (reference sequence). The CDR3 spells CSATGGTASSGEKLFF. In DNA, the CDR3 is TGCAGTGCGACCGGGGGGACAGCTTCATCGGGTGAAAAACTGTTTTTT.

The rearrangement uses TRBV12-3 or TRBV12-4 and TRBJ2-5; weak D call: TRBD1 (6 bases). The CDR3 is 17 amino acids. Between the trimmed V and J ends, which lost 11 bases and 3 bases, there was a span of 28 bases. For the CDR3, the DNA is TGTGCCTTCAGTTTACTGATTTTTGAGACAGGAGAAGAGACCCAGTACTTC. Translated, it gives CAFSLLIFETGEETQYF.

The chain employs TRBV5-1 and TRBJ2-1; D possibly corresponds to TRBD1 (5 bases). CDR1 is SGHRS and CDR2 is YFSETQ in the germline V gene. The CDR3 runs 16 residues. Trimming cost V 0 bases and J 2 bases, with 12 bases left between them. Here the CDR3 reads CASSLDGAGAYNEQFF. The CDR3 DNA follows: TGCGCCAGCAGCTTGGATGGGGCAGGTGCCTACAATGAGCAGTTCTTC.

This clonotype showed up just a few times. V and J are TRBV7-9 and TRBJ1-6, with no clear D. Germline CDR1 is SEHNR and CDR2 is FQNEAQ (reference sequence). The V and J ends lost 6 bases and 10 bases respectively, with 19 bases between them. The CDR3 is 15 amino acids. CDR3 DNA: TGTGCCAGCAGACCAGACGAGGGTGGGGAATCACCCCTCCACTTT. This codes for CASRPDEGGESPLHF.

The table lists this clonotype with a few counts. This chain joins TRBV20-1 and TRBJ2-5; 7 nucleotides line up with TRBD2. CDR1 is DFQATT, CDR2 SNEGSKA, per germline (reference sequence). There are 14 residues in the CDR3. With V trimmed by 1 base and J by 3 bases, 5 bases remained unmatched. For the CDR3, the DNA is TGCAGTGCTAGAGCCCCGACTAGCAAAGAGACCCAGTACTTC. Residues: CSARAPTSKETQYF.

The chain combines TRBV15 with TRBJ2-5; possibly TRBD2 for D (6 bases). The CDR3 is 14 amino acids. The germline CDR1 and CDR2 sequences are LNHNV and YYDKDF (reference sequence). V lost 5 bases to trimming and J lost 5 bases, with 15 bases between them. CDR3: CATSYRLGGETQYF. The CDR3, as DNA: TGTGCCACCAGCTATAGACTAGGAGGGGAGACCCAGTACTTC.

CDR3 sequence reads: CSARPTGGQPQHF. CDR3 sequence (DNA): TGCAGTGCGAGACCTACGGGCGGTCAGCCCCAGCATTTT. J is TRBJ1-5 and V is TRBV20-1; D is undetermined. Trimming took off 6 bases at V and 6 bases at J, with 15 bases between the two ends. The length of the CDR3 is 13 residues. Germline CDR1 reads DFQATT; CDR2 reads SNEGSKA (reference sequence).

This clonotype showed up just a few times. The chain couples TRBV5-1 to TRBJ2-7; D call uncertain. This CDR3 has 13 residues. Germline values: CDR1 SGHRS, CDR2 YFSETQ. The ends were cut back, 3 bases at V and 7 bases at J, with 14 bases in the middle. The CDR3 region is CASSSGTPPEQYF. The CDR3 DNA sequence: TGCGCCAGCAGCTCTGGCACTCCTCCGGAGCAGTACTTC.